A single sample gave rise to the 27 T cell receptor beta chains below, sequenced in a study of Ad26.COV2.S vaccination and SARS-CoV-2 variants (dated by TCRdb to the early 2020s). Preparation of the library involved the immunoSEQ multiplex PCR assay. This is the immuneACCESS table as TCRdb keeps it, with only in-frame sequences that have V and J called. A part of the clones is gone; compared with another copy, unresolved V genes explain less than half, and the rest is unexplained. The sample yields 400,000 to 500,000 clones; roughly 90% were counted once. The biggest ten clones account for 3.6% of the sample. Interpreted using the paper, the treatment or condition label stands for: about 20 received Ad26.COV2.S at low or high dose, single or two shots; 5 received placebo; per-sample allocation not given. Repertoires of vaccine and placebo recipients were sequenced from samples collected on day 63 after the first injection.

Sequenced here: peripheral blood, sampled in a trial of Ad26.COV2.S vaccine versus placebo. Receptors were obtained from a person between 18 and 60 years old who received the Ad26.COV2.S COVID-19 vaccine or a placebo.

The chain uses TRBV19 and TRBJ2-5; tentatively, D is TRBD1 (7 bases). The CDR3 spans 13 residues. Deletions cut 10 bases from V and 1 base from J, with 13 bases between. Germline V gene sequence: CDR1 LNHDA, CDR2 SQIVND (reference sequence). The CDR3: CATEGAFQETQYF. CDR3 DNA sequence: TGTGCCACGGAGGGGGCTTTCCAAGAGACCCAGTACTTC.

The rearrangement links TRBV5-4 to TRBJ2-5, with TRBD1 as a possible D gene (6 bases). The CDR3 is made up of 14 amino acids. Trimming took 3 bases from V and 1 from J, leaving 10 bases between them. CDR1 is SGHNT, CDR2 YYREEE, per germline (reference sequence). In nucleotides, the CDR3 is TGTGCCAGCAGCTCGGACAGCCTCCAAGAGACCCAGTACTTC. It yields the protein CASSSDSLQETQYF.

The CDR3 loop reads CASSLVGGNTEAFF. In DNA form, the CDR3 reads TGTGCCAGCAGCTTAGTCGGGGGGAATACTGAAGCTTTCTTT. The rearrangement links TRBV7-2 to TRBJ1-1; tentative D call: TRBD1 (5 bases). CDR1 and CDR2 from the germline V gene are SGHTA and FQGNSA. With 1 base removed from V and 5 bases from J, the gap between germline ends came to 11 bases. The CDR3 sequence is 14 residues long. The full variable domain, with the rest looked up from reference TRBV7-2 and TRBJ1-1, is GAGVSQSPSNKVTEKGKDVELRCDPISGHTALYWYRQSLGQGLEFLIYFQGNSAPDKSGLPSDRFSAERTGGSVSTLTIQRTQQEDSAVYLCASSLVGGNTEAFFGQGTRLTVV.

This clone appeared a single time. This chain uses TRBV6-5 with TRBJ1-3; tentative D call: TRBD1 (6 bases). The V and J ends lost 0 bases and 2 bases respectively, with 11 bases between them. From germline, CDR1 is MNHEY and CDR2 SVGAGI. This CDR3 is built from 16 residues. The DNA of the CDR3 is TGTGCCAGCAGTTACTCGAGGGGGGGGACTGGAAACACCATATATTTT. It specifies CASSYSRGGTGNTIYF.

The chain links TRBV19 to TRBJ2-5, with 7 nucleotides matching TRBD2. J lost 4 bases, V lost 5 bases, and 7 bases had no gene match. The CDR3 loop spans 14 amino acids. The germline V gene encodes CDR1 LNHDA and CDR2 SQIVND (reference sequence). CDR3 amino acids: CASSFREAGETQYF. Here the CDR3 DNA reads TGTGCCAGTAGTTTCCGGGAGGCAGGAGAGACCCAGTACTTC.

The CDR3 DNA follows: TGCGCCAGCAGCCTTGGACGAAACGACTACACCTTC. This translates into CASSLGRNDYTF. The chain uses TRBV5-1 and TRBJ1-2, with D uncertain. This CDR3 has 12 amino acids. Trimming left V 4 bases short and J 10 bases short, with 14 bases between. Germline-derived CDR1 and CDR2 are SGHRS and YFSETQ.

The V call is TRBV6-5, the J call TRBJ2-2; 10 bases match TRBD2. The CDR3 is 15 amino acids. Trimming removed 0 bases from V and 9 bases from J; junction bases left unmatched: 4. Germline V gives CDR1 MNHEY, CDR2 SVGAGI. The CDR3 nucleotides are TGTGCCAGCAGTTACTCCCCTAGCGGGGGCCGGGAGCTGTTTTTT. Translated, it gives CASSYSPSGGRELFF.

CDR3 protein: CASSAELEQYF. The CDR3 bases are TGTGCCAGCAGTGCCGAACTAGAGCAGTACTTC. The chain carries TRBV2 and TRBJ2-7; D is undetermined. The CDR3 extends over 11 amino acids. Between the trimmed V and J ends, which lost 4 bases and 7 bases, there was a span of 8 bases. The germline V gene has CDR1 SNHLY and CDR2 FYNNEI.

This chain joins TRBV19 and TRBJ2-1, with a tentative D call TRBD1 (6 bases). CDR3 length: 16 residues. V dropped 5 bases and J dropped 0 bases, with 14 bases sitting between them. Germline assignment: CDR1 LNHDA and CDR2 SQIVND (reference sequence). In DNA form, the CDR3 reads TGTGCCAGTAGTCCCCAGGGGCGGAGCTCCTACAATGAGCAGTTCTTC. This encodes CASSPQGRSSYNEQFF.

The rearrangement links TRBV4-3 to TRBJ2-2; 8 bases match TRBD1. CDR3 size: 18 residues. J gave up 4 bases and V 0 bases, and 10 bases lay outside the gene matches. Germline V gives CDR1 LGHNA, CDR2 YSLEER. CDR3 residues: CASSQDRGQGARTGELFF. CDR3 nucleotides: TGCGCCAGCAGCCAAGATAGAGGCCAGGGGGCGCGCACCGGGGAGCTGTTTTTT.

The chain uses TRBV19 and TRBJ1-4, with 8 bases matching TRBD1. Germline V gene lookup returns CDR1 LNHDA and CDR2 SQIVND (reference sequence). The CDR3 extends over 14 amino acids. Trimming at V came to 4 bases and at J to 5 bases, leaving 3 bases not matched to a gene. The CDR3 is CASSKQGANEKLFF. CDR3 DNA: TGTGCCAGTAGTAAGCAGGGGGCGAATGAAAAACTGTTTTTT.

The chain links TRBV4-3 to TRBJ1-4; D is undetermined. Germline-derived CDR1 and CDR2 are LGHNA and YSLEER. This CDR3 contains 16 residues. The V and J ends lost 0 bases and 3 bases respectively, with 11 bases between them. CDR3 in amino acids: CASSQDLGQANEKLFF. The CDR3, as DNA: TGCGCCAGCAGCCAAGATTTGGGTCAAGCTAATGAAAAACTGTTTTTT.

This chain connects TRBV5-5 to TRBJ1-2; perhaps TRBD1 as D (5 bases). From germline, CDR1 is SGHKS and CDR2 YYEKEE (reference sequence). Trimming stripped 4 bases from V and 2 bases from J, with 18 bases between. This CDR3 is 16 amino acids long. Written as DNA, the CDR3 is TGTGCCAGCAGCCCGATATACAGGTCGGACAACTATGGCTACACCTTC. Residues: CASSPIYRSDNYGYTF.

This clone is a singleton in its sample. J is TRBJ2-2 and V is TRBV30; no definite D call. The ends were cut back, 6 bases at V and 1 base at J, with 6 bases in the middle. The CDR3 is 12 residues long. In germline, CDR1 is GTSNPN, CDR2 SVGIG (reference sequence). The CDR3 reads CACWGNTGELFF. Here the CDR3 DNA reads TGTGCCTGCTGGGGGAACACCGGGGAGCTGTTTTTT.

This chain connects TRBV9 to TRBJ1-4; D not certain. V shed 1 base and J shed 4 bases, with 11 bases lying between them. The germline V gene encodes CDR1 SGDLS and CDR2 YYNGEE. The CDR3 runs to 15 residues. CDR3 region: CASSVQGDRNEKLFF. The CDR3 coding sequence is TGTGCCAGCAGCGTACAAGGCGACCGTAATGAAAAACTGTTTTTT.

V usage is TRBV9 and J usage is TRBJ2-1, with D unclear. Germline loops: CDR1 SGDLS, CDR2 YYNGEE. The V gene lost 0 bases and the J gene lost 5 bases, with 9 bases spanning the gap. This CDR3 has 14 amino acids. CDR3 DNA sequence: TGTGCCAGCAGCGTAGGGTGGGCTGACAATGAGCAGTTCTTC. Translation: CASSVGWADNEQFF.

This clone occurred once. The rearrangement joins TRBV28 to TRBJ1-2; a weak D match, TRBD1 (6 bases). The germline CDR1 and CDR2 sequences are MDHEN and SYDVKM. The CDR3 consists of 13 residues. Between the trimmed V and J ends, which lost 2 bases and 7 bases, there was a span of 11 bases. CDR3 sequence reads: CASSLGRGAGYTF. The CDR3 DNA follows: TGTGCCAGCAGTTTAGGCAGGGGAGCTGGCTACACCTTC.

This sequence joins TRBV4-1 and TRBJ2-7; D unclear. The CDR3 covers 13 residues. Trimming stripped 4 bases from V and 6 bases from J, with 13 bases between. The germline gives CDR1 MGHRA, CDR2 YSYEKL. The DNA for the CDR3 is TGCGCCAGCAGCCCCTCCCCCCTGGGCGAGCAGTACTTC. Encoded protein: CASSPSPLGEQYF.

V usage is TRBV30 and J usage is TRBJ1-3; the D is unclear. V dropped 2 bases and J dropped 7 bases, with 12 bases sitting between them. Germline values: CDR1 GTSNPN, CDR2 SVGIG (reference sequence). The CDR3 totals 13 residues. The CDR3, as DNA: TGTGCCTGGAGTCTCGGGATCGGTAACACCATATATTTT. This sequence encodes CAWSLGIGNTIYF. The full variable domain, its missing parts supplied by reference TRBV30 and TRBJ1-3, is SQTIHQWPATLVQPVGSPLSLECTVEGTSNPNLYWYRQAAGRGLQLLFYSVGIGQISSEVPQNLSASRPQDRQFILSSKKLLLSDSGFYLCAWSLGIGNTIYFGEGSWLTVV.

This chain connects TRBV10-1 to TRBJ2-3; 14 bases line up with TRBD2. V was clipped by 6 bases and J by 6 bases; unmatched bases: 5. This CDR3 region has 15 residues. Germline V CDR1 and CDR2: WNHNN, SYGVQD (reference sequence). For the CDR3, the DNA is TGCGCCAGCAGCGCTGGGACTAGCGGGGGTGATACGCAGTATTTT. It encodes CASSAGTSGGDTQYF.

Here the CDR3 DNA reads TGTGCCAGCAGCCAAGACGATATTGTTGCCGCGAACACTGAAGCTTTCTTT. It specifies CASSQDDIVAANTEAFF. V gene TRBV3-1 (or the pseudogene TRBV3-2) combines with J gene TRBJ1-1; D remains ambiguous. CDR1 and CDR2 from the germline V gene are LGHDT and YNNKEL (reference sequence). CDR3 length: 17 residues. The V gene lost 0 bases and the J gene lost 1 base, with 15 bases spanning the gap.

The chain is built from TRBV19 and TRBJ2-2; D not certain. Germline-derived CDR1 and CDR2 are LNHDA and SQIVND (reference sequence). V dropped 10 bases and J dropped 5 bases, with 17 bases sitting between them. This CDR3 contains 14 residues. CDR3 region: CATRPGRGTGELFF. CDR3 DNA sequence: TGTGCCACCCGTCCGGGCCGTGGAACCGGGGAGCTGTTTTTT.

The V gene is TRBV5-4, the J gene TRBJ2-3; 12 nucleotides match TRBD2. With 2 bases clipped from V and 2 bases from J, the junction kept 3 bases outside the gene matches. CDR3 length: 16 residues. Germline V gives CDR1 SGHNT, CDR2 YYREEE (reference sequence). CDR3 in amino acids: CASSFTSGGYTDTQYF. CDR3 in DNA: TGTGCCAGCAGCTTCACTAGCGGGGGGTACACAGATACGCAGTATTTT.

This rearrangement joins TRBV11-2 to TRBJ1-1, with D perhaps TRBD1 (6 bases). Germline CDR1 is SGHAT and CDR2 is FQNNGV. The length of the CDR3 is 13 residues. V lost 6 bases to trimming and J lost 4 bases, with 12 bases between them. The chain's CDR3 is CASSTDRLTEAFF. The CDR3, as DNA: TGTGCCAGCAGTACCGACAGGCTCACTGAAGCTTTCTTT.

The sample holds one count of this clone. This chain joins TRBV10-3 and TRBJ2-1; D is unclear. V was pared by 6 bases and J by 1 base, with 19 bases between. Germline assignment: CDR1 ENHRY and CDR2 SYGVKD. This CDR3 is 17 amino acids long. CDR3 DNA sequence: TGTGCCATCAGGGCTCAGTCCAGAAAATTGTCCTACAATGAGCAGTTCTTC. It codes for CAIRAQSRKLSYNEQFF.

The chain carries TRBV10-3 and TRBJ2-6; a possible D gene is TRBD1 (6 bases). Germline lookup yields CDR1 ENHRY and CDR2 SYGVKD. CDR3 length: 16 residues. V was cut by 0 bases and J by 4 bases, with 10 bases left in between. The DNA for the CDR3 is TGTGCCATCAGTGAGTCAGGGGGTAGGGGGGCCAACGTCCTGACTTTC. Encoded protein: CAISESGGRGANVLTF.

For the CDR3, the DNA is TGTGCCAGCAGTTGGGGACTAGCGGGCTCCTACAATGAGCAGTTCTTC. Encoded protein: CASSWGLAGSYNEQFF. The chain carries TRBV6-2 or TRBV6-3 and TRBJ2-1; 12 bases are a match to TRBD2. Germline CDR1 reads MNHEY; CDR2 reads SVGEGT. The CDR3 runs 16 residues. The J segment lost 0 bases and the V segment lost 4 bases, leaving 1 base of the junction unmatched.